A selection of T cell receptor beta chains follows, all from one sample in a study of cytomegalovirus exposure and HLA in healthy donors. This table comes from immunoSEQ multiplex PCR, and its TCRdb copy is limited to in-frame clones, with some not included. In the table there are roughly 190,000 clones, 60% to 80% of which are singletons. The specimen was PBMCs. These receptors all stem from a woman in her twenties or thirties in good health and CMV-seropositive. The CDR3 runs from the conserved cysteine through the conserved F or W. A D gene is named only where the DNA matches it firmly. Part of the rows lack a size; the others show once, few, many or a class for expanded clones.

v_gene	j_gene	d_gene	abundance	CDR3nt	CDR3aa
TRBV7-9	TRBJ1-1	TRBD1	NA	TGTGCCAGCAGCCAACAGGGGGTCACTGAAGCTTTCTTT	CASSQQGVTEAFF
TRBV5-1	TRBJ2-7	TRBD2	NA	TGCGCCAGCAGCTTGGTAGAGGGACTAGCGGGAATGTACGAGCAGTACTTC	CASSLVEGLAGMYEQYF
TRBV7-9	TRBJ1-1	NA	NA	TGTGCCAGCAGCAACCTGGACGGGGACACTGAAGCTTTCTTT	CASSNLDGDTEAFF
TRBV28	TRBJ2-7	NA	NA	TGTGCCAGCAGTTTCCGAGACTCCTACGAGCAGTACTTC	CASSFRDSYEQYF
TRBV5-1	TRBJ1-1	TRBD1	NA	TGCGCCAGCAGCCATCTCAACAGGGGGGTGAACACTGAAGCTTTCTTT	CASSHLNRGVNTEAFF
TRBV19	TRBJ1-5	NA	NA	TGTGCCAGTAGTCCCGGGACATTCACCTCGCCCCAGCATTTT	CASSPGTFTSPQHF
TRBV5-1	TRBJ1-1	NA	few	TGCGCCAGCAGCTTGGGCAGAAAGAACACTGAAGCTTTCTTT	CASSLGRKNTEAFF
TRBV18	TRBJ2-7	NA	once	TGTGCCAGCTCACCGCCTAGCAGTAACTACGAGCAGTACTTC	CASSPPSSNYEQYF
TRBV28	TRBJ2-2	TRBD2	NA	TGTGCCAGCAGTTTACTAGCGGGAGGAGAGACCGGGGAGCTGTTTTTT	CASSLLAGGETGELFF
TRBV4-1	TRBJ2-3	TRBD1	NA	TGCGCCAGCAGCCATGCGGACAGGTTCGCAGATACGCAGTATTTT	CASSHADRFADTQYF
TRBV19	TRBJ2-2	NA	NA	TGTGCCACCGAGCGGACAGTCACCGGGGAGCTGTTTTTT	CATERTVTGELFF
TRBV27	TRBJ1-2	NA	NA	TGTGCCAGCAGTTTATCGGCAGGGATAATTTATGGCTATACCTTC	CASSLSAGIIYGYTF
TRBV6-1	TRBJ2-3	TRBD2	NA	TGTGCCAGCTCGTCTCTAGCGGGGCCCGTAGATACGCAGTATTTT	CASSSLAGPVDTQYF
TRBV19	TRBJ2-6	NA	NA	TGTGCCAGTAGTATAGGTGCGGAGTTGAGCTCTGGGGCCAACGTCCTGACTTTC	CASSIGAELSSGANVLTF
TRBV28	TRBJ2-1	TRBD2	few	TGTGCCAGCAGTTTAAGGTCCGGGTTAGCGGGAGATAATGAGCAGTTCTTC	CASSLRSGLAGDNEQFF
TRBV28	TRBJ1-5	TRBD1	NA	TGTGCCAGCAGTTTCGTCAGGACAGGGGATCAGCCCCAGCATTTT	CASSFVRTGDQPQHF
TRBV19	TRBJ1-5	NA	NA	TGTGCCAGTACACGGACGGGGGACAATCAGCCCCAGCATTTT	CASTRTGDNQPQHF
TRBV5-1	TRBJ1-1	TRBD1	few	TGCGCCAGCAGCCCGGGACAGTTATTGAACACTGAAGCTTTCTTT	CASSPGQLLNTEAFF
TRBV5-8	TRBJ1-2	NA	NA	TGTGCCAGCAGCTTGTTTCAGGGATTAGTCTATGGCTACACCTTC	CASSLFQGLVYGYTF
TRBV4-1	TRBJ1-4	TRBD1	NA	TGCGCCAGCAGCCAAGCAGGGGGCTTATCTAATGAAAAACTGTTTTTT	CASSQAGGLSNEKLFF
TRBV28	TRBJ2-1	TRBD1	NA	TGTGCCAGCAGTCAGACAGGGGACCCTTACAATGAGCAGTTCTTC	CASSQTGDPYNEQFF
TRBV6-5	TRBJ2-2	NA	once	TGTGCCAGCAGTTACGGGTGGGGGCGGACCGGGGAGCTGTTTTTT	CASSYGWGRTGELFF
TRBV14	TRBJ1-2	TRBD1	NA	TGTGCCAGCAGCCTACCGGGACAGGACTATGGCTACACCTTC	CASSLPGQDYGYTF
TRBV27	TRBJ2-7	TRBD1	NA	TGTGCCAGCAGCGGGACAGGGACCTACGAGCAGTACTTC	CASSGTGTYEQYF
TRBV5-1	TRBJ2-5	NA	NA	TGCGCCAGCAGCTTGGTCGGGAGTTTACAAGAGACCCAGTACTTC	CASSLVGSLQETQYF
TRBV27	TRBJ1-6	TRBD1	NA	TGTGCCAGCAGTTCCAAAGCGGCAACGTTACCGGGACAGAGGAATTCACCCCTCCACTTT	CASSSKAATLPGQRNSPLHF